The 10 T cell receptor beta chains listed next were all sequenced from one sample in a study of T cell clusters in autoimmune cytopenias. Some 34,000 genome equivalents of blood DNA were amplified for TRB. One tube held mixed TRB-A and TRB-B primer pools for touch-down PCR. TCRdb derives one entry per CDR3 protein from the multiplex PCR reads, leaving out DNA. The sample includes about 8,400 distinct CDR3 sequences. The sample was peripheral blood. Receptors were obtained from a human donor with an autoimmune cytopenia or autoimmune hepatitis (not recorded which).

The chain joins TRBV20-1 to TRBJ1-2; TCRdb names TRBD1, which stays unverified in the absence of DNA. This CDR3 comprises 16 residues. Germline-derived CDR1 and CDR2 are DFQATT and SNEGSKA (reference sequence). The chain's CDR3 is CSARDLRQSMNYGYTF.

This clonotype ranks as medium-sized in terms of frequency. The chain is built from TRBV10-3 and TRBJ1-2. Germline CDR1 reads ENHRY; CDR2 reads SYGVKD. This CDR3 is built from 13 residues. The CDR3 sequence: CAISVDRRDGYTF.

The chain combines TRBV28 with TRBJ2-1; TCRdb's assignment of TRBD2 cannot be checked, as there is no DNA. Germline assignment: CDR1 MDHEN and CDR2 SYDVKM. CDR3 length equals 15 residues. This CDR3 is CASHAATGTNNEQFF.

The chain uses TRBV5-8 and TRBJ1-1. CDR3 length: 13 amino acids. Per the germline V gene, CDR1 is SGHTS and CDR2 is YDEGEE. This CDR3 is CASSWRGRTEAFF.

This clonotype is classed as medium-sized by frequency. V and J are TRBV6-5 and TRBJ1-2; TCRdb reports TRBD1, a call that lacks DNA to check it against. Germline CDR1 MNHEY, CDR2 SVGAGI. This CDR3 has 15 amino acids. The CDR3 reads CASSSSAGDYYGYTF.

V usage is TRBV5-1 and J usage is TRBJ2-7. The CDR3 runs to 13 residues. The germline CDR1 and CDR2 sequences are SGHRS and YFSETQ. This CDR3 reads CASSVGTFYEQYF.

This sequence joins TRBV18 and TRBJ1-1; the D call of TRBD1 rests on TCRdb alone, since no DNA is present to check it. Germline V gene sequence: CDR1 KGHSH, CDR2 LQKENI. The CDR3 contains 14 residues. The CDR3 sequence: CASTVTGGITEAFF.

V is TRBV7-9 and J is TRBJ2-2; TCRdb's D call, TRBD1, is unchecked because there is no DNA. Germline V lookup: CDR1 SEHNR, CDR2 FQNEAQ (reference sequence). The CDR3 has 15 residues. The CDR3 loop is CASSQGQGATGELFF.

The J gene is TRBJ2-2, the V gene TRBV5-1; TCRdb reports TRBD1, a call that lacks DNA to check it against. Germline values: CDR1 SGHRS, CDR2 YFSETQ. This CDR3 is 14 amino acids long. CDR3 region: CASSLPGTAGELFF.

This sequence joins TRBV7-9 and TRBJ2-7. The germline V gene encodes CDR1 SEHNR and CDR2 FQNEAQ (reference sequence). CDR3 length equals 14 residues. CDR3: CASSLDGGPYEQYF. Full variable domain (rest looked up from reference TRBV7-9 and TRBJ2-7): DTGVSQNPRHKITKRGQNVTFRCDPISEHNRLYWYRQTLGQGPEFLTYFQNEAQLEKSRLLSDRFSAERPKGSFSTLEIQRTEQGDSAMYLCASSLDGGPYEQYFGPGTRLTVT.